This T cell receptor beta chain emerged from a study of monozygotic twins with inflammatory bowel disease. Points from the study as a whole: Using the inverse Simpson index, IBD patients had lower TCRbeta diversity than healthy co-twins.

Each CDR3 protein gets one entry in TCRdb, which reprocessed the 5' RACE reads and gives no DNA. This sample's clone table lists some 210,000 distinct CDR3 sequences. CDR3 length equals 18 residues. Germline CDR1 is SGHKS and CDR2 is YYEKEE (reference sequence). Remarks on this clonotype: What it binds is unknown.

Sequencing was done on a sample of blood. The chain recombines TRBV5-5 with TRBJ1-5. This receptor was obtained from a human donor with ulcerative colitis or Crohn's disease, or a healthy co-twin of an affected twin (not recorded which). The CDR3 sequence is CASSFGKTWDYSNQPQHF.